This entry lists 20 T cell receptor beta chains sequenced from one sample in a study of cytomegalovirus exposure and HLA in healthy donors. A multiplex PCR was run with 60 Vbeta primers and 13 Jbeta primers. Measured with immunoSEQ multiplex PCR; TCRdb has only the in-frame clones, and not every one. Of 90,000 to 120,000 clones in the sample, about 9.5% were seen once. The source material was PBMCs. These receptors were obtained from a man between 35 and 55 years old in good health and CMV-seropositive.

Only one count was recorded for this clone. V is TRBV25-1 and J is TRBJ2-3, with 7 bases fitting TRBD1. This CDR3 is built from 14 residues. The junction had 9 bases not matched to a gene; V was cut back by 8 bases and J by 4 bases. Germline-derived CDR1 and CDR2 are MGHDK and SYGVNS. The CDR3 region has the DNA TGTGCCAGCCGTCTCCAGGGGGTCGCAGATACGCAGTATTTT. Protein sequence: CASRLQGVADTQYF.

This clone appeared a single time. The chain links TRBV11-2 to TRBJ2-7; 8 bases are shared with TRBD1. V gave up 5 bases and J gave up 7 bases; unmatched junction bases: 7. This CDR3 region has 13 residues. CDR1 and CDR2 (germline): SGHAT, FQNNGV. CDR3 sequence (DNA): TGTGCCAGCAGCAGGAGACAGGGGTTGGAGCAGTACTTC. This codes for CASSRRQGLEQYF.

This rearrangement joins TRBV10-3 to TRBJ1-5, with D possibly matching TRBD1 (5 bases). The CDR3 contains 15 residues. Germline CDR1 ENHRY, CDR2 SYGVKD. V lost 8 bases, J lost 6 bases, and 20 bases lay in between. The CDR3 DNA reads as TGTGCCATCTCCGGGGGGACCGCGGTCGGTCAGCCCCAGCATTTT. Translated, it gives CAISGGTAVGQPQHF.

This clone has a handful of counts. The genes are TRBV28 and TRBJ2-1; D perhaps matches TRBD2 (6 bases). This CDR3 is 14 amino acids long. V lost 4 bases and J 7 bases, leaving 14 bases between the germline ends. CDR1 and CDR2 (germline): MDHEN, SYDVKM. The CDR3 DNA reads as TGTGCCAGCAGTTCGGAGGGCCAGTGGAATGAGCAGTTCTTC. It encodes CASSSEGQWNEQFF.

The V gene is TRBV5-6, the J gene TRBJ2-2, with D possibly matching TRBD1 (6 bases). In germline, CDR1 is SGHDT, CDR2 YYEEEE. There are 14 residues in the CDR3. Trimming stripped 1 base from V and 7 bases from J, with 11 bases between. CDR3 sequence: CASSLQGMIGELFF. DNA of the CDR3: TGTGCCAGCAGCTTGCAGGGGATGATCGGGGAGCTGTTTTTT.

This clone was picked up a small number of times. The chain uses TRBV2 and TRBJ2-1, with TRBD1 matching over 9 bases. V lost 7 bases and J lost 1; bases outside the gene matches: 5. The V gene's germline CDR1 is SNHLY and CDR2 FYNNEI. The CDR3 consists of 15 residues. CDR3 protein: CASKAGTGSYNEQFF. The DNA of the CDR3 is TGTGCCAGCAAGGCTGGGACAGGGTCCTACAATGAGCAGTTCTTC.

In this sample, this clone turned up a few times. The rearrangement links TRBV5-6 to TRBJ2-7, with 11 bases lining up with TRBD1. V shed 1 base, J shed 3 bases, and the junction held 12 bases outside the gene matches. Germline V CDR1 and CDR2: SGHDT, YYEEEE. The length of the CDR3 is 18 residues. DNA for the CDR3: TGTGCCAGCAGCTTGTCGGCGTGGGGACAGGGGGTCAACTACGAGCAGTACTTC. Protein sequence: CASSLSAWGQGVNYEQYF.

The V and J genes are TRBV28 and TRBJ2-1; TRBD1 might be the D (6 bases). Deletions cut 5 bases from V and 12 bases from J, with 11 bases between. Germline CDR1 and CDR2: MDHEN and SYDVKM. CDR3 length: 11 residues. CDR3 sequence (DNA): TGTGCCAGCAGTAAACTAGGGGGGCAGTTCTTC. Amino acid sequence: CASSKLGGQFF. Full variable domain (missing parts from reference TRBV28 and TRBJ2-1): DVKVTQSSRYLVKRTGEKVFLECVQDMDHENMFWYRQDPGLGLRLIYFSYDVKMKEKGDIPEGYSVSREKKERFSLILESASTNQTSMYLCASSKLGGQFFGPGTRLTVL.

This clone was seen a few times. This chain uses TRBV10-1 with TRBJ2-1, with D maybe TRBD2 (5 bases). The CDR3 contains 12 residues. Trimming removed 11 bases at V and 5 bases at J, with 13 bases between. Germline loops: CDR1 WNHNN, CDR2 SYGVQD (reference sequence). CDR3 bases: TGCGCCCGACAAGCTAGCAACAATGAGCAGTTCTTC. Translating gives CARQASNNEQFF.

In this sample, this clone turned up a few times. The chain couples TRBV11-3 to TRBJ2-5; D is ambiguous. The length of the CDR3 is 14 residues. Germline V gene data show CDR1 as SGHNT and CDR2 as YENEEA. V was shortened by 0 bases and J by 4 bases, with 9 bases between the two germline ends. The CDR3 spells CASSLDRSSETQYF. The CDR3 coding sequence is TGTGCCAGCAGCTTAGATCGGTCCTCAGAGACCCAGTACTTC.

This clone was recorded a few times. V and J are TRBV29-1 and TRBJ2-7; 9 bases line up with TRBD1. This CDR3 has 12 amino acids. The J segment lost 9 bases and the V segment lost 5 bases, leaving 8 bases of the junction unmatched. Germline assignment: CDR1 SQVTM and CDR2 ANQGSEA. CDR3 sequence reads: CSVWRTGVGQYF. DNA of the CDR3: TGCAGCGTTTGGCGGACAGGGGTCGGGCAGTACTTC.

CDR3 loop: CASGSRGVTEAFF. DNA for the CDR3: TGTGCCAGTGGATCTCGGGGGGTGACTGAAGCTTTCTTT. This rearrangement joins TRBV19 to TRBJ1-1; the D gene is possibly TRBD1 (5 bases). Germline CDR1 and CDR2: LNHDA and SQIVND (reference sequence). The CDR3 spans 13 residues. V was shortened by 8 bases and J by 5 bases, with 15 bases between the two germline ends.

The chain links TRBV13 to TRBJ1-1; perhaps TRBD1 as D (6 bases). Trimming took 4 bases from V and 4 from J, leaving 10 bases between them. This CDR3 has 13 residues. CDR1 and CDR2 (germline): PRHDT, FYEKMQ (reference sequence). The CDR3 nucleotides read TGTGCCAGCAGCTCCAGGGGCGGCACTGAAGCTTTCTTT. The encoded protein is CASSSRGGTEAFF.

This chain uses TRBV5-5 with TRBJ1-5; D not certain. Trimming cost V 5 bases and J 0 bases, with 9 bases left between them. Germline assignment: CDR1 SGHKS and CDR2 YYEKEE (reference sequence). This CDR3 region has 14 residues. In nucleotides, the CDR3 is TGTGCCAGCAGTCGACTTTATAGCAATCAGCCCCAGCATTTT. This translates into CASSRLYSNQPQHF. The full variable domain, completed using reference TRBV5-5 and TRBJ1-5, is DAGVTQSPTHLIKTRGQQVTLRCSPISGHKSVSWYQQVLGQGPQFIFQYYEKEERGRGNFPDRFSARQFPNYSSELNVNALLLGDSALYLCASSRLYSNQPQHFGDGTRLSIL.

This clone was seen more than once but under ten times. This rearrangement joins TRBV7-9 to TRBJ2-5; D gene unclear. The V gene's germline CDR1 is SEHNR and CDR2 FQNEAQ (reference sequence). Trimming took off 4 bases at V and 1 base at J, with 10 bases between the two ends. This CDR3 is built from 14 residues. CDR3 nucleotide sequence: TGTGCCAGCAGCTCCAGTAATTCCCAAGAGACCCAGTACTTC. Its protein is CASSSSNSQETQYF.

This clone is labeled as medium-sized (0.01 to 0.1%). The chain recombines TRBV6-4 with TRBJ2-6; D is ambiguous. The length of the CDR3 is 15 residues. Deletions cut 0 bases from V and 1 base from J, with 4 bases between. Germline V gene lookup returns CDR1 MRHNA and CDR2 SNTAGT. The CDR3 protein is CASSDSKSGANVLTF. The CDR3 DNA follows: TGTGCCAGCAGTGACTCCAAATCTGGGGCCAACGTCCTGACTTTC.

The V gene is TRBV9, the J gene TRBJ2-5; 9 bases are shared with TRBD2. Losses at the gene ends were 0 bases for V and 5 bases for J; bases not matched to a gene: 8. The CDR3 has 16 residues. Per germline, CDR1 SGDLS and CDR2 YYNGEE. CDR3 residues: CASSVGISGSSETQYF. For the CDR3, the DNA is TGTGCCAGCAGCGTAGGTATTAGCGGGAGTTCTGAGACCCAGTACTTC. Combining the CDR3 with reference TRBV9 and TRBJ2-5 gives the whole variable domain DSGVTQTPKHLITATGQRVTLRCSPRSGDLSVYWYQQSLDQGLQFLIQYYNGEERAKGNILERFSAQQFPDLHSELNLSSLELGDSALYFCASSVGISGSSETQYFGPGTRLLVL.

CDR3 sequence reads: CASSPEATNTGELFF. DNA for the CDR3: TGTGCCAGCTCACCGGAGGCTACGAACACCGGGGAGCTGTTTTTT. The chain joins TRBV18 to TRBJ2-2, with D maybe TRBD2 (5 bases). In germline, CDR1 is KGHSH, CDR2 LQKENI. V was cut by 3 bases and J by 0 bases, with 8 bases left in between. The CDR3 contains 15 residues.

This sequence joins TRBV29-1 and TRBJ1-1; D might be TRBD1 (6 bases). V gave up 4 bases and J gave up 11 bases, with 14 bases separating them. The CDR3 length is 11 residues. Germline V gene lookup returns CDR1 SQVTM and CDR2 ANQGSEA. CDR3 DNA sequence: TGCAGCGTTGGTACAGGGAGGGATGCTTTCTTT. Amino acids: CSVGTGRDAFF.

In the case of this clone: At the DNA level, this CDR3 is encoded by other sequences in the same sample as well. The chain is built from TRBV5-6 and TRBJ2-1; 9 bases line up with TRBD2. Germline CDR1 SGHDT, CDR2 YYEEEE. The CDR3 covers 19 residues. Trimming removed 4 bases from V and 7 bases from J; junction bases left unmatched: 21. For the CDR3, the DNA is TGTGCCAGCAGCCTATTCGTAGTGGGTGAAGCGGGAGGTATAAATGAGCAGTTCTTC. Its translation is CASSLFVVGEAGGINEQFF.